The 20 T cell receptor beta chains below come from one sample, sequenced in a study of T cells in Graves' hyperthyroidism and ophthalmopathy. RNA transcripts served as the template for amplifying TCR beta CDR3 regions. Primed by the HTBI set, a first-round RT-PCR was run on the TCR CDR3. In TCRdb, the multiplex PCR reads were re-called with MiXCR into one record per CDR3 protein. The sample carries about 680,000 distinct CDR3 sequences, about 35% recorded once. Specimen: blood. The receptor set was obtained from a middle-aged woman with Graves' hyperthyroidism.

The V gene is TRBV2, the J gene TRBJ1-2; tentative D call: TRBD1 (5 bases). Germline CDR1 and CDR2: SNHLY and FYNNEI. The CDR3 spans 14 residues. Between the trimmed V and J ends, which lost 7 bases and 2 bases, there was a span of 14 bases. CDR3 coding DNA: TGTGCCAGCACCGAGGGGTGGGTGAACTATGGCTACACCTTC. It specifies CASTEGWVNYGYTF. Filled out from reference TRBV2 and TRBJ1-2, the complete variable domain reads EPEVTQTPSHQVTQMGQEVILRCVPISNHLYFYWYRQILGQKVEFLVSFYNNEISEKSEIFDDQFSVERPDGSNFTLKIRSTKLEDSAMYFCASTEGWVNYGYTFGSGTRLTVV.

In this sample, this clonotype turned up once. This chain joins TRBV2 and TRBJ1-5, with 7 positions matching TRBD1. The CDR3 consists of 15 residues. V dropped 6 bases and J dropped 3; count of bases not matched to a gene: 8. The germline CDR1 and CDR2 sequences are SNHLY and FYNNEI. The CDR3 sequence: CASRQQGPYNQPQHF. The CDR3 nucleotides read TGTGCCAGCAGACAACAGGGGCCGTACAATCAGCCCCAGCATTTT.

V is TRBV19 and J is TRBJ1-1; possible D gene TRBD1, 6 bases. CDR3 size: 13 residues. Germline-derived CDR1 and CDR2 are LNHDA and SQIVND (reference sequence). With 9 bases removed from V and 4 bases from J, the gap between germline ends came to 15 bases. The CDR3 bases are TGTGCCAGCTACGGCGGGGGCGGCACTGAAGCTTTCTTT. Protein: CASYGGGGTEAFF.

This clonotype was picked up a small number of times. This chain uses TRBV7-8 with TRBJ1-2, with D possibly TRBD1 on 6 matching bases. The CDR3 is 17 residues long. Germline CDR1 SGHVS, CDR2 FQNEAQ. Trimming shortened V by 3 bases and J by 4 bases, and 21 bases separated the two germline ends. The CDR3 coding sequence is TGTGCCAGCAGCTTCCCCCGAACAGGGTACCTATTCTATGGCTACACCTTC. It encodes CASSFPRTGYLFYGYTF. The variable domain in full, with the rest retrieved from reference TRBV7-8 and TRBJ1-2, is GAGVSQSPRYKVAKRGQDVALRCDPISGHVSLFWYQQALGQGPEFLTYFQNEAQLDKSGLPSDRFFAERPEGSVSTLKIQRTQQEDSAVYLCASSFPRTGYLFYGYTFGSGTRLTVV.

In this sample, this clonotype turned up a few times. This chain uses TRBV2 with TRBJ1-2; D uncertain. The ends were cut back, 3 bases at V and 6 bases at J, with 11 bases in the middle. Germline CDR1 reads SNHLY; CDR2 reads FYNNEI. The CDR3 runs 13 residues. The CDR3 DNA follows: TGTGCCAGCAGTGAGAGCTTACGGGATGGCTACACCTTC. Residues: CASSESLRDGYTF.

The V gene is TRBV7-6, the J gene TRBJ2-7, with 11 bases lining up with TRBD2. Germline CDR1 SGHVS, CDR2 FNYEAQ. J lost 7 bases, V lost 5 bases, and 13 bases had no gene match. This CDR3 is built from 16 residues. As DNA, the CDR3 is TGTGCCAGCAGCAACCCCATTCTAGCGGGAGGAGGGGAGCAGTACTTC. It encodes CASSNPILAGGGEQYF.

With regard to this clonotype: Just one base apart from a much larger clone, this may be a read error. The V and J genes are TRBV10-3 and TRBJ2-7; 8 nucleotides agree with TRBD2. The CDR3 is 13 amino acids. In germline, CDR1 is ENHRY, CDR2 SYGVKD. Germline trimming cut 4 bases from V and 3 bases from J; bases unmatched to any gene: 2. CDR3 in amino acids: CAISVAGNYEQYF. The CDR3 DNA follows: TGTGCCATCAGTGTAGCGGGAAACTACGAGCAGTACTTC.

The CDR3 sequence: CSGLAGTGPYEQYF. CDR3 DNA sequence: TGCAGTGGACTAGCGGGGACAGGCCCCTACGAGCAGTACTTC. This chain links TRBV20-1 with TRBJ2-7, with 11 bases lining up with TRBD2. Germline CDR1 reads DFQATT; CDR2 reads SNEGSKA (reference sequence). This CDR3 has 14 residues. V was clipped by 7 bases and J by 2 bases; unmatched bases: 7.

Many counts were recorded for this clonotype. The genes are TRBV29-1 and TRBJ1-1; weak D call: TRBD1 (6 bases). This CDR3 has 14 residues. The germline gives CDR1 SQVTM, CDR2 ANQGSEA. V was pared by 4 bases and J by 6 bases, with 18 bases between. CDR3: CSVAQWQGIAEAFF. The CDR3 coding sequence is TGCAGCGTTGCCCAATGGCAGGGGATCGCTGAAGCTTTCTTT.

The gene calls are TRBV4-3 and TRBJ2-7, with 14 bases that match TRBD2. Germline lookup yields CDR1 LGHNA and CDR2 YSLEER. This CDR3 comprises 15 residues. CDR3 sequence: CSVRLAGGSSYEQYF. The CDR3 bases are TGCAGCGTAAGACTAGCGGGAGGGTCCTCCTACGAGCAGTACTTC.

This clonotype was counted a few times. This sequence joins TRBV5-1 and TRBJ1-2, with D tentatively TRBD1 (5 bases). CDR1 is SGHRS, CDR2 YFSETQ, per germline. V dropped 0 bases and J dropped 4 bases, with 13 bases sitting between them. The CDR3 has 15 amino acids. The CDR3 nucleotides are TGCGCCAGCAGCTTGGACCCGGGGCCGTCCTATGGCTACACCTTC. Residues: CASSLDPGPSYGYTF.

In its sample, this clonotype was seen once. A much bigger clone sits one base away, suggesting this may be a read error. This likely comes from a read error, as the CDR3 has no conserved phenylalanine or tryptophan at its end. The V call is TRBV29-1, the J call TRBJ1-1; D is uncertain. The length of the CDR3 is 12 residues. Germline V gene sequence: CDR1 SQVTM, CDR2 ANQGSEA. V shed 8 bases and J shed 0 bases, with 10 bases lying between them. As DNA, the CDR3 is TGCAGCCCAGGACGGATGAACACTGAAGCTTTCTCT. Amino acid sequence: CSPGRMNTEAFS.

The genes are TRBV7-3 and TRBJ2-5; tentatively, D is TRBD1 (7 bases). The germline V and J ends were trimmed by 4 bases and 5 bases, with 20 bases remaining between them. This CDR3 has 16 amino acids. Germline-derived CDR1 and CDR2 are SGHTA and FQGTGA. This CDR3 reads CASSSGGGIEAETQYF. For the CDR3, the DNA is TGTGCCAGCAGCTCCGGAGGGGGCATTGAGGCGGAGACCCAGTACTTC.

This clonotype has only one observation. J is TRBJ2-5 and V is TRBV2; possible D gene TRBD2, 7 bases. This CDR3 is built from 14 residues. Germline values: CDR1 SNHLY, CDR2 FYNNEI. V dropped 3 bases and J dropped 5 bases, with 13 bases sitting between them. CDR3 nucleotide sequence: TGTGCCAGCAGTGACTGGGGGGGCCGGGAGACCCAGTACTTC. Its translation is CASSDWGGRETQYF.

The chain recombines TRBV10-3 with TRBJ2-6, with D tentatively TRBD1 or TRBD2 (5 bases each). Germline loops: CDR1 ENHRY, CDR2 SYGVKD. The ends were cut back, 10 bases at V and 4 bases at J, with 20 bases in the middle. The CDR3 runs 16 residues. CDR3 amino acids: CASGRGPRGGANVLTF. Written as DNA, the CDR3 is TGTGCCAGCGGTCGGGGCCCTCGGGGAGGGGCCAACGTCCTGACTTTC.

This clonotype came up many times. CDR3 DNA: TGCAGCGTTGCGGGACAGCAAGAGACCCAGTACTTC. Encoded protein: CSVAGQQETQYF. The rearrangement joins TRBV29-1 to TRBJ2-5, with TRBD1 identical over 7 bases. Trimming removed 4 bases from V and 2 bases from J; junction bases left unmatched: 1. Germline V gives CDR1 SQVTM, CDR2 ANQGSEA. The CDR3 is 12 residues long.

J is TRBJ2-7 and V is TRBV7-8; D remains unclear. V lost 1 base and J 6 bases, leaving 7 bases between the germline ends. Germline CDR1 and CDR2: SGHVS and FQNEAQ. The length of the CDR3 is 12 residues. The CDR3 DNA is TGTGCCAGCAGCTTAGAAGGGTCCGAGCAGTACTTC. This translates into CASSLEGSEQYF.

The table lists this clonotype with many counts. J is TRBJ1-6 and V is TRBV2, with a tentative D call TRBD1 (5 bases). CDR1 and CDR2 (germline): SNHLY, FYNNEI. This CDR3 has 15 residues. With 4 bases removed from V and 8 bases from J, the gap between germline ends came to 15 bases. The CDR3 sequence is CASSVNPGGDSPLHF. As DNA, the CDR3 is TGTGCCAGCAGTGTGAATCCGGGGGGAGATTCACCCCTCCACTTT.

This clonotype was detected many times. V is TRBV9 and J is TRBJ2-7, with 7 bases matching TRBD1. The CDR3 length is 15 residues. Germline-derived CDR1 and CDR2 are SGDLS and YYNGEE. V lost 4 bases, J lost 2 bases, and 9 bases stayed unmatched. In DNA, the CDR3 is TGTGCCAGCAGCACCCGACAGGGACAACCCTACGAGCAGTACTTC. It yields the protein CASSTRQGQPYEQYF.

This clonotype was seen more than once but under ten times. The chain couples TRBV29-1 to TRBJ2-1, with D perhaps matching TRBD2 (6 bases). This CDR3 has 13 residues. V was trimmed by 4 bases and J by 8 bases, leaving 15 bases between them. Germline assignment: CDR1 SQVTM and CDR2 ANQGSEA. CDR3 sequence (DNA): TGCAGCGTTGTGGCAGATCCTAGCGATGAGCAGTTCTTC. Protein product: CSVVADPSDEQFF.